Listed below are T cell receptor beta chains from one sample, sequenced in a study of blood T cells in healthy people across ages. Using its own MiXCR run on the 5' RACE reads, TCRdb lists one record per CDR3 protein. Here the sample spans over a million distinct CDR3 sequences, 40% to 50% being singletons. Sequenced sample: blood. These receptors were collected from an older woman in good health. CDR3s include the opening cysteine and the closing phenylalanine or tryptophan. D genes are given only for firm matches. Rows give clone size only sometimes, using once, few, many, or a class for an expanded clone.

TRBV7-3	-	TRBJ2-1	-	TGTGCCAGCAGCTCGCCGGGACTTCCGTACAATGAGCAGTTCTTC	CASSSPGLPYNEQFF
TRBV27	-	TRBJ2-7	-	TGTGCCAGTAGTGACCGGGTTAACTACGAGCAGTACTTC	CASSDRVNYEQYF
TRBV25-1	-	TRBJ2-7	few	TGTGCCAGCAGTGACTCACTAGCCCCTATCGACGAGCAGTACTTC	CASSDSLAPIDEQYF
TRBV25-1	-	TRBJ1-5	-	TGTGCCAGCAGTGCGGCCGGGACCACCGTGCCCCAGCATTTT	CASSAAGTTVPQHF
TRBV7-9	TRBD2	TRBJ2-2	-	TGTGTCAGCAGCTTAGGGCGGCTAGCGGGCCGGCAGAACACCGGGGAGCTGTTTTTT	CVSSLGRLAGRQNTGELFF
TRBV5-1	TRBD2	TRBJ2-1	-	TGCGCCAGCAGCTTGAATCTACCGGGACTAGGGTACAATGAGCAGTTCTTC	CASSLNLPGLGYNEQFF
TRBV5-1	TRBD2	TRBJ2-1	-	TGCGCCAGCAGCTTGGTGAACCTAGCGGGAGGAACCCTCCACGATGAGCAGTTCTTC	CASSLVNLAGGTLHDEQFF
TRBV13	TRBD2	TRBJ2-1	many	TGTGCCAGCAGCCAACATGGGACTAGCGGCTACAATGAGCAGTTCTTC	CASSQHGTSGYNEQFF
TRBV12-3/TRBV12-4	-	TRBJ1-1	-	TGTGCCAGCAGTTTTTTGGACACTGAAGCTTTCTTT	CASSFLDTEAFF
TRBV10-3	TRBD2	TRBJ2-1	-	TGTGCCATCAGCGACCTAACTAGGGCGGGAGGGCAGGGTGAGCAGTTCTTC	CAISDLTRAGGQGEQFF
TRBV5-1	TRBD1	TRBJ2-1	-	TGCGCCAGCAGCTTGGAGGGACAGGGATCCTCCTACAATGAGCAGTTCTTC	CASSLEGQGSSYNEQFF
TRBV6-4	TRBD1	TRBJ2-1	-	TGTGCCAGCAGCGAGGGGACAGGAGGAAATGAGCAGTTCTTC	CASSEGTGGNEQFF
TRBV2	-	TRBJ2-7	few	TGTGCCACTCGCGAGACCTACGAGCAGTACTTC	CATRETYEQYF
TRBV7-3	-	TRBJ1-2	-	TGTGCCAGCAGCTTAAAACCCGGCCTATATGGCTACACCTTC	CASSLKPGLYGYTF
TRBV27	-	TRBJ1-1	-	TGTGCCAGCAGTTCGTTAGGGGGGACTGAAGCTTTCTTT	CASSSLGGTEAFF
TRBV20-1	-	TRBJ2-4	few	TGCAGTGCCCAAGGGGGGGACGTAAAAAACATTCAGTACTTC	CSAQGGDVKNIQYF
TRBV15	-	TRBJ2-1	-	TGTGCCACCAGCAGAGAGCCGTGGCGGGAGCAGTTCTTC	CATSREPWREQFF
TRBV7-9	-	TRBJ2-1	few	TGTGCCAGCAGCTTAGCACCTCATAACAATGAGCAGTTCTTC	CASSLAPHNNEQFF
TRBV6-2/TRBV6-3	-	TRBJ2-4	-	TGTGCCAGCAGTTACTCGTTGGAGCAGTACTTC	CASSYSLEQYF
TRBV3-1	-	TRBJ2-1	-	TGTGCCAGCAGCCAGCCTGTGGGATACAATGAGCAGTTCTTC	CASSQPVGYNEQFF
TRBV3-1	TRBD2	TRBJ2-7	-	TGTGCCAGCAACTTAGCGGGAGTTCCCTACGAGCAGTACTTC	CASNLAGVPYEQYF
TRBV7-9	-	TRBJ2-3	few	TGTGCCAGCACCCCGTCGGGACTCAGCACAGATACGCAGTATTTT	CASTPSGLSTDTQYF
TRBV7-3	TRBD2	TRBJ2-1	-	TGTGCCAGCAGCGCCACTAGCGGGGTCTACACTGAGCAGTTCTTC	CASSATSGVYTEQFF
TRBV7-9	TRBD1	TRBJ1-4	-	TGTGCCAGCAGCTTAAGATGGGAACAGGGGAATGAAAAACTGTTTTTT	CASSLRWEQGNEKLFF
TRBV27	-	TRBJ2-7	-	TGTGCCAGCAGTTTGATCGGGTCTAGTTACAATGAGCAGTACTTC	CASSLIGSSYNEQYF
TRBV6-5	-	TRBJ2-7	-	TGTGCCAGCGGGCCAGAAGCAGCTTACTACGAGCAGTACTTC	CASGPEAAYYEQYF
TRBV9	TRBD1	TRBJ2-6	many	TGTGCCAGCAGCGAAAGTCGGACAGGTTTGAACTCTGGGGCCAACGTCCTGACTTTC	CASSESRTGLNSGANVLTF
TRBV20-1	TRBD1	TRBJ2-7	-	TGCAGTGCTAGAGATCTAACAGGGGGCGCGGGTGAGCAGTACTTC	CSARDLTGGAGEQYF
TRBV29-1	-	TRBJ2-7	-	TGCAGCGTTGAAGCCCAGAGGGCGTACGAGCAGTACTTC	CSVEAQRAYEQYF